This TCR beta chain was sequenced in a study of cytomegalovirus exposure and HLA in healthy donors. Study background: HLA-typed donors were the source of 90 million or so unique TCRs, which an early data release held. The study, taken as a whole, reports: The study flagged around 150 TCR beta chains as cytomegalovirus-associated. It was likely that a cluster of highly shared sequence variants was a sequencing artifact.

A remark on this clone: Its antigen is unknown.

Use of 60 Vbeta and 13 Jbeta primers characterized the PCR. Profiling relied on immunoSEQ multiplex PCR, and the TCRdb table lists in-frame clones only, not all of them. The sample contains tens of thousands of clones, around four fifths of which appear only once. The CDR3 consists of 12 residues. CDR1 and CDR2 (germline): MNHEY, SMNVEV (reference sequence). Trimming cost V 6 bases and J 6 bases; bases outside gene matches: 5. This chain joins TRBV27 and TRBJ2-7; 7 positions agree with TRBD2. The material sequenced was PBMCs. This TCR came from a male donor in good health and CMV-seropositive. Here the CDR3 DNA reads TGTGCCAGCAGCTGGGGGGGGTCCGAGCAGTACTTC. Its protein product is CASSWGGSEQYF.